This T cell receptor beta chain was obtained from a study of OX40 agonist ivuxolimab in advanced cancers. Looking at the study overall: Patients in dose escalation had liver, melanoma, kidney or head and neck cancers. Patients were around 83% male with ages about 20 to 79, mean about 60. Study-wide points: The specificity for antigen of the expanded peripheral T cells was not determined.

Points on this clone: Its specificity is unknown.

CDR1 is SGHDT and CDR2 is YYEEEE in the germline V gene. Trimming removed 1 base at V and 0 bases at J, with 4 bases between. The CDR3 contains 13 residues. Blood sampling took place at baseline, cycle 4 day 1, and cycle 7 day 1. Clones were sequenced by immunoSEQ multiplex PCR, and TCRdb holds only the in-frame ones, with some missing. The table includes 55,000 to 70,000 clones, just over 85% detected once. This chain links TRBV5-6 with TRBJ1-1; D remains unclear. The source material was CD4+ or CD8+ T cells sorted from blood, sampled in a trial of the OX40 agonist ivuxolimab. This sequence was found in an adult with an advanced solid tumor such as melanoma, head and neck, liver or kidney cancer. In nucleotides, the CDR3 is TGTGCCAGCAGCTTGCAGTTGAACACTGAAGCTTTCTTT. Its translation: CASSLQLNTEAFF. Based on the CDR3 plus reference TRBV5-6 and TRBJ1-1, the full variable domain is DAGVTQSPTHLIKTRGQQVTLRCSPKSGHDTVSWYQQALGQGPQFIFQYYEEEERQRGNFPDRFSGHQFPNYSSELNVNALLLGDSALYLCASSLQLNTEAFFGQGTRLTVV.